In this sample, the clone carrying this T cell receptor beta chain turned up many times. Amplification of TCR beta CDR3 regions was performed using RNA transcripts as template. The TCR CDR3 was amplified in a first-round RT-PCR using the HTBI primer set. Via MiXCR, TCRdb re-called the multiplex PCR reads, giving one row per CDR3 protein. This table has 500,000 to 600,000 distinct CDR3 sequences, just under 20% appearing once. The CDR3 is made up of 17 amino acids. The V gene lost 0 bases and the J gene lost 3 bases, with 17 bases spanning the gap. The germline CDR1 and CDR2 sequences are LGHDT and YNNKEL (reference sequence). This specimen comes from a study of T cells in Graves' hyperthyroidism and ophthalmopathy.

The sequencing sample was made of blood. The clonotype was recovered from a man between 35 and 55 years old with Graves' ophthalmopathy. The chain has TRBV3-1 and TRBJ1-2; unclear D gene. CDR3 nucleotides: TGTGCCAGCAGCCAAGATCGCGGGCCAGCAGGACACTATGGCTACACCTTC. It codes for CASSQDRGPAGHYGYTF.